Listed below are T cell receptor beta chains from one sample, sequenced in a study of vaccination and CD4 T cells after COVID-19. These receptors lack a known antigen. TCRdb itself ran the PCR reads through MiXCR, one entry per CDR3 protein. The sample carries some 3,000 distinct CDR3 sequences, 70% to 90% recorded once. Material: CD4+ T cells from blood, cultured in vitro. These receptor sequences come from a human donor who had recovered from COVID-19. The CDR3 runs from the conserved cysteine through the conserved F or W. A D gene is named only where the DNA matches it firmly. Clone size is stated in some rows and not others, as once, few, many or a class when expanded.

d_gene	v_gene	j_gene	abundance	CDR3aa	CDR3nt
.	TRBV7-7	TRBJ2-3	.	CASSVASTDTQYF	TGTGCCAGCAGCGTAGCGAGCACAGATACGCAGTATTTT
TRBD1	TRBV20-1	TRBJ2-7	.	CSASQDRLSYEQYF	TGCAGTGCTAGCCAGGACAGGCTCTCCTACGAGCAGTACTTC
.	TRBV21-1	TRBJ1-5	.	CASSTSGQPNQPQHF	TGTGCCAGCAGCACCTCGGGACAGCCTAATCAGCCCCAGCATTTT
.	TRBV27	TRBJ1-1	few	CASSFRGNTEAFF	TGTGCCAGCAGTTTCCGGGGGAACACTGAAGCTTTCTTT
.	TRBV6-5	TRBJ1-5	.	CASSYDGNQPQHF	TGTGCCAGCAGTTACGATGGTAATCAGCCCCAGCATTTT
.	TRBV27	TRBJ1-2	few	CASSLRTPWGNYGYTF	TGTGCCAGCAGTTTACGAACCCCCTGGGGGAACTATGGCTACACCTTC
.	TRBV6-1	TRBJ1-2	few	CASSRSQGTNNYGYTF	TGTGCCAGCAGCCGTTCCCAGGGGACCAATAACTATGGCTACACCTTC
.	TRBV19	TRBJ1-6	.	CASSISAQTGGRTNSPLHF	TGTGCCAGTAGTATAAGTGCCCAGACAGGCGGGAGGACTAATTCACCCCTCCACTTT
.	TRBV6-1	TRBJ1-6	once	CASSVQRSYNSPLHF	TGTGCCAGCAGTGTTCAGCGCTCCTATAATTCACCCCTCCACTTT
.	TRBV7-9	TRBJ1-1	once	CASSLEGGLLRNTEAFF	TGTGCCAGCAGCTTAGAGGGCGGCCTCCTGAGGAACACTGAAGCTTTCTTT
.	TRBV2	TRBJ1-2	.	CASSLERYGYTF	TGTGCCAGCAGTCTTGAGAGATATGGCTACACCTTC
.	TRBV14	TRBJ2-2	.	CASSRSLARGELFF	TGTGCCAGCAGCCGCAGCCTAGCGCGGGGGGAGCTGTTTTTT
.	TRBV6-1	TRBJ1-1	.	CASRPRSGIQDTEAFF	TGTGCCAGCAGACCAAGGTCTGGGATTCAGGACACTGAAGCTTTCTTT
.	TRBV6-2/TRBV6-3	TRBJ1-2	.	CASSKGGADGYTF	TGTGCCAGCAGTAAAGGGGGGGCCGATGGCTACACCTTC
TRBD1	TRBV20-1	TRBJ1-2	.	CSARATGGGGYTF	TGCAGTGCTAGGGCCACAGGGGGCGGGGGCTACACCTTC
TRBD1	TRBV12-3/TRBV12-4	TRBJ2-3	.	CASSPGQGYSTDTQYF	TGTGCCAGCAGTCCGGGACAGGGGTATAGCACAGATACGCAGTATTTT
TRBD1	TRBV20-1	TRBJ2-2	.	CSASEGTVNTGELFF	TGCAGTGCTAGTGAGGGGACAGTGAACACCGGGGAGCTGTTTTTT
.	TRBV20-1	TRBJ1-5	.	CSARPPNQPQHF	TGCAGTGCTAGACCCCCCAATCAGCCCCAGCATTTT
TRBD2	TRBV20-1	TRBJ2-1	.	CSARLAGALYNEQFF	TGCAGTGCCAGACTAGCGGGGGCACTCTACAATGAGCAGTTCTTC
.	TRBV7-2	TRBJ2-3	once	CASSLRDTQYF	TGTGCCAGCAGCTTGCGAGATACGCAGTATTTT
.	TRBV7-2	TRBJ1-2	few	CASSLERGGYGYTF	TGTGCCAGCAGCTTAGAACGGGGTGGCTATGGCTACACCTTC
.	TRBV15	TRBJ1-2	.	CATSTDDTKGYTF	TGTGCCACCAGCACGGACGATACGAAGGGCTACACCTTC
.	TRBV12-3/TRBV12-4	TRBJ2-1	.	CASSLTGAGADEQFF	TGTGCCAGCAGCCTAACCGGGGCAGGGGCGGATGAGCAGTTCTTC
.	TRBV2	TRBJ2-2	.	CASTRSGTGELFF	TGTGCCAGCACCAGATCAGGGACCGGGGAGCTGTTTTTT
.	TRBV24-1	TRBJ2-7	.	CATSASEDIDYEQYF	TGTGCCACCAGTGCCTCAGAGGACATCGACTACGAGCAGTACTTC
TRBD1	TRBV12-3/TRBV12-4	TRBJ1-2	.	CASSSPTGTNYGYTF	TGTGCCAGCAGTTCGCCGACAGGGACTAACTATGGCTACACCTTC
TRBD1	TRBV29-1	TRBJ2-3	.	CSVLRQGSDQYF	TGCAGCGTCTTGAGACAGGGCTCGGATCAGTATTTT
TRBD1	TRBV19	TRBJ1-6	.	CASNTGTANSPLHF	TGTGCCAGCAACACCGGGACAGCGAATTCACCCCTCCACTTT
.	TRBV20-1	TRBJ1-5	few	CSARGGPFRDQPQHF	TGCAGTGCTAGAGGTGGCCCCTTCAGAGATCAGCCCCAGCATTTT
.	TRBV7-9	TRBJ1-1	.	CASSLAAGGERGTEAFF	TGTGCCAGCAGCTTAGCCGCGGGGGGGGAAAGGGGCACTGAAGCTTTCTTT
TRBD2	TRBV29-1	TRBJ2-7	.	CSAGVAGGGYEQYF	TGCAGCGCTGGGGTAGCGGGGGGAGGTTACGAGCAGTACTTC
TRBD2	TRBV6-5	TRBJ2-5	.	CASSYGAGDQETQYF	TGTGCCAGCAGTTACGGAGCGGGGGACCAAGAGACCCAGTACTTC
TRBD1	TRBV20-1	TRBJ1-5	.	CSAREQGSSNQPQHF	TGCAGTGCTAGGGAACAGGGGAGCAGCAATCAGCCCCAGCATTTT
TRBD1	TRBV20-1	TRBJ2-2	few	CSAGTTGAPNTGELFF	TGCAGTGCTGGGACGACAGGGGCTCCGAACACCGGGGAGCTGTTTTTT
.	TRBV5-3	TRBJ1-5	.	CARSLDRGAKHFSNQPQHF	TGTGCCAGAAGCTTGGATAGGGGGGCGAAGCATTTTAGCAATCAGCCCCAGCATTTT
.	TRBV6-1	TRBJ1-5	.	CASRETGKQPQHF	TGTGCCAGCAGGGAAACAGGGAAACAGCCCCAGCATTTT
.	TRBV6-2/TRBV6-3	TRBJ1-1	.	CASSRPVTSGSRTEAFF	TGTGCCAGCAGTCGCCCGGTTACGTCAGGGAGTCGTACTGAAGCTTTCTTT
.	TRBV7-9	TRBJ2-7	.	CASSLASGPEQYF	TGTGCCAGCAGCTTAGCCTCAGGGCCTGAGCAGTACTTC
.	TRBV7-6	TRBJ2-3	.	CASSLGRLIKADTQYF	TGTGCCAGCAGCCTAGGTCGATTGATAAAGGCAGATACGCAGTATTTT
TRBD1	TRBV24-1	TRBJ1-2	.	CATSDPDFRTGKNYGYTF	TGTGCCACCAGTGATCCTGATTTCCGGACAGGGAAAAACTATGGCTACACCTTC
.	TRBV10-1	TRBJ1-2	.	CASSEDRTPNYGYTF	TGCGCCAGCAGTGAGGACAGGACCCCAAACTATGGCTACACCTTC
.	TRBV12-3/TRBV12-4	TRBJ2-3	.	CASSQRGRLSTDTQYF	TGTGCCAGCAGTCAACGAGGGCGCCTTAGCACAGATACGCAGTATTTT
.	TRBV2	TRBJ2-7	large	CASSPSWRGRGGEQYF	TGTGCCAGCAGTCCTAGCTGGCGGGGCCGGGGAGGCGAGCAGTACTTC
.	TRBV20-1	TRBJ2-7	.	CSARGREQYF	TGCAGTGCTAGAGGGCGCGAGCAGTACTTC
TRBD2	TRBV6-1	TRBJ2-5	medium-sized	CASRASGGAQETQYF	TGTGCCAGCAGGGCTAGCGGGGGGGCGCAAGAGACCCAGTACTTC
TRBD1	TRBV20-1	TRBJ2-3	.	CSAHGTGTDTQYF	TGCAGTGCTCATGGGACAGGCACAGATACGCAGTATTTT
TRBD1	TRBV7-2	TRBJ2-2	once	CASSPRQGATGELFF	TGTGCCAGCAGCCCTCGACAGGGGGCGACCGGGGAGCTGTTTTTT
TRBD1	TRBV10-3	TRBJ2-1	.	CAISPGTVNEQFF	TGTGCCATCAGTCCCGGGACAGTTAACGAGCAGTTCTTC